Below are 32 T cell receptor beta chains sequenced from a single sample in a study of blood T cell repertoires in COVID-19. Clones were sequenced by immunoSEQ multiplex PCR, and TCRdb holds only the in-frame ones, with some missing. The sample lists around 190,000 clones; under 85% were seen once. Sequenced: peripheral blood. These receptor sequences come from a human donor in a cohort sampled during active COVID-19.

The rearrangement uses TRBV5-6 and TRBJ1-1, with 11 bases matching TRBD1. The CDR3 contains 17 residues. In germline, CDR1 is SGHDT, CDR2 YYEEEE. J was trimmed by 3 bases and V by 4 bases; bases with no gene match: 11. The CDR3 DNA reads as TGTGCCAGCAGCATCGGACAGGGGGCGGGTGAGTACACTGAAGCTTTCTTT. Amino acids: CASSIGQGAGEYTEAFF.

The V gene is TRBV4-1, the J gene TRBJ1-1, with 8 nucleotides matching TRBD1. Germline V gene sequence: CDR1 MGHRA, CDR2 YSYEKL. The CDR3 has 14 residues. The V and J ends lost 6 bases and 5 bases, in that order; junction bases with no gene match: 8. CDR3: CASSLQGARTEAFF. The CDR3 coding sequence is TGCGCCAGCAGTCTCCAGGGGGCGAGAACTGAAGCTTTCTTT.

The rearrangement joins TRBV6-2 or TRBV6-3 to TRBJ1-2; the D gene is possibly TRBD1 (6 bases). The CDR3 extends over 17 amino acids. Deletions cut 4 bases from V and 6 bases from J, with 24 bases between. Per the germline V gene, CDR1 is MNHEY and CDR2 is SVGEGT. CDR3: CASSSVSNPGQEHGYTF. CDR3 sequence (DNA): TGTGCCAGCAGTTCGGTTTCCAATCCGGGACAAGAGCATGGCTACACCTTC.

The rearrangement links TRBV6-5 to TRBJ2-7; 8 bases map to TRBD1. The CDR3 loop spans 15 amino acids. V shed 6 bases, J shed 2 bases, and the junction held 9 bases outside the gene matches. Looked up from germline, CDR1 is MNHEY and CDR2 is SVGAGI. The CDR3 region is CASSPGVTGAYEQYF. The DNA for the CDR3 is TGTGCCAGCAGCCCCGGGGTGACAGGGGCCTACGAGCAGTACTTC.

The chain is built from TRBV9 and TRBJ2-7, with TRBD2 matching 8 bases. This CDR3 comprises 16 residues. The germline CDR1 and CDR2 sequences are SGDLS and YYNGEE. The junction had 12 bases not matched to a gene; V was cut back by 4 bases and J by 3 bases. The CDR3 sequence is CASSSRGGRTLYEQYF. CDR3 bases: TGTGCCAGCAGCTCCCGCGGGGGGAGGACTCTCTACGAGCAGTACTTC.

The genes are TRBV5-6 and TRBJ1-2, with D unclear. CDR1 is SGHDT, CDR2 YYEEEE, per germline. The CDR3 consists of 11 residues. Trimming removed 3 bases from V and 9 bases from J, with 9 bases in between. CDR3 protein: CASSWELSYTF. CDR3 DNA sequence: TGTGCCAGCAGCTGGGAGCTAAGCTACACCTTC.

The CDR3 sequence: CASSDTTGSEKLFF. CDR3 bases: TGTGCCAGCAGTGATACAACAGGGAGTGAAAAACTGTTTTTT. The J gene is TRBJ1-4, the V gene TRBV25-1, with D maybe TRBD1 (6 bases). Germline loops: CDR1 MGHDK, CDR2 SYGVNS. V gave up 3 bases and J gave up 7 bases, with 12 bases separating them. CDR3 length equals 14 residues.

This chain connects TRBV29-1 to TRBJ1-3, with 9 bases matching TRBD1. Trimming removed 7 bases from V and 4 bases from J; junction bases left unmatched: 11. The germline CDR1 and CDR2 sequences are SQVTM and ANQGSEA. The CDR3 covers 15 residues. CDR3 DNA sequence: TGCAGCGCTTCCCTCGGGACAGGGTACGGAAACACCATATATTTT. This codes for CSASLGTGYGNTIYF.

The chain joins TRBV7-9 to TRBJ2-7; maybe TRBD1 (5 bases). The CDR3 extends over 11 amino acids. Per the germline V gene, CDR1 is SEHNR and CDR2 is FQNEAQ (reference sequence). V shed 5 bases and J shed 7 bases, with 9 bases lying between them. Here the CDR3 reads CASSPGAEQYF. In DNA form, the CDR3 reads TGTGCCAGCAGCCCTGGGGCGGAGCAGTACTTC.

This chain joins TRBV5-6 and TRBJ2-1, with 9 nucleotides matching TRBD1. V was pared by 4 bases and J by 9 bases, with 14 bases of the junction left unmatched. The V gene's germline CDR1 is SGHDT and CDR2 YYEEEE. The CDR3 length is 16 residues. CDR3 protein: CASSQTPGQGMVEQFF. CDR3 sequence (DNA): TGTGCCAGCAGCCAAACTCCGGGACAGGGTATGGTTGAGCAGTTCTTC.

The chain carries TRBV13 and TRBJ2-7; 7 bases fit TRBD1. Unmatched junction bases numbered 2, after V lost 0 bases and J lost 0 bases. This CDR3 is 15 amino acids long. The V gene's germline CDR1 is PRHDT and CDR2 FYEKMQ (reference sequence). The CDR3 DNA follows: TGTGCCAGCAGCTTAGGCAGGGGGAGCTCCTACGAGCAGTACTTC. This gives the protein CASSLGRGSSYEQYF.

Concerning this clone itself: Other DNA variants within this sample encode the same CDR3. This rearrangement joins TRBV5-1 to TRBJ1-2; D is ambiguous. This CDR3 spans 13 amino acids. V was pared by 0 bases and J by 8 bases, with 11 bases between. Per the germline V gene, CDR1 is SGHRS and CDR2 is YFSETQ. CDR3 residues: CASSLGMTGGYTF. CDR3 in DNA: TGCGCCAGCAGCTTGGGTATGACTGGGGGCTACACCTTC. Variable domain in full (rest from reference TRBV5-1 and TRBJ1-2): KAGVTQTPRYLIKTRGQQVTLSCSPISGHRSVSWYQQTPGQGLQFLFEYFSETQRNKGNFPGRFSGRQFSNSRSEMNVSTLELGDSALYLCASSLGMTGGYTFGSGTRLTVV.

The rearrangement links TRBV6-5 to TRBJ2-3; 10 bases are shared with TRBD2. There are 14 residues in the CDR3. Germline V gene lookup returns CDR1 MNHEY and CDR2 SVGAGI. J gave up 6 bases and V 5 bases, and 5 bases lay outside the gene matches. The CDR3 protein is CASSNSGGADTQYF. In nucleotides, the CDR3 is TGTGCCAGCAGTAACAGCGGGGGGGCTGATACGCAGTATTTT.

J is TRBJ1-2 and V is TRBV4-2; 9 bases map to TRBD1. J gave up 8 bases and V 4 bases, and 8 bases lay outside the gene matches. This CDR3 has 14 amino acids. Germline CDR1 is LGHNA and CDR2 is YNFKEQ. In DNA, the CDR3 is TGTGCCAGCAGCCCCCCTCCGGGACAGGGAGGCTACACCTTC. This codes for CASSPPPGQGGYTF.

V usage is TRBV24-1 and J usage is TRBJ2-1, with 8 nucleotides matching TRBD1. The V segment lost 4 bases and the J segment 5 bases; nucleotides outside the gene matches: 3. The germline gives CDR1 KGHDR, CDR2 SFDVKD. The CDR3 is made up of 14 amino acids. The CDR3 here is CATSDRTGNNEQFF. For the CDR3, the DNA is TGTGCCACCAGTGACCGGACAGGGAACAATGAGCAGTTCTTC.

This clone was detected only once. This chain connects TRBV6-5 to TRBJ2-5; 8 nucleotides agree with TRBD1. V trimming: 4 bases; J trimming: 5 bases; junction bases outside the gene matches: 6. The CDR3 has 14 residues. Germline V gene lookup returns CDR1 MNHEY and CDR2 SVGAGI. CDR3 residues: CASSSTGGFETQYF. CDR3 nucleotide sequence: TGTGCCAGCAGTTCTACAGGGGGTTTCGAGACCCAGTACTTC.

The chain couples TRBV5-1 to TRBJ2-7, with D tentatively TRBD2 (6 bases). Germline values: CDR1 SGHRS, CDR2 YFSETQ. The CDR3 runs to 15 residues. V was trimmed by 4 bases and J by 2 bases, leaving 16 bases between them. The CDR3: CASSPAGGFAYEQYF. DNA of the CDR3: TGCGCCAGCAGCCCGGCAGGAGGGTTCGCCTACGAGCAGTACTTC.

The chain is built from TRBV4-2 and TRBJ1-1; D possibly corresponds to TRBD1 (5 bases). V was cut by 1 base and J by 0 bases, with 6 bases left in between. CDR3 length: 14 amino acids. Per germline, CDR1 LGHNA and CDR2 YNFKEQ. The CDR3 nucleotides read TGTGCCAGCAGCCAAGGACAGTTGAACACTGAAGCTTTCTTT. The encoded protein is CASSQGQLNTEAFF.

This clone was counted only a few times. In DNA, the CDR3 is TGTGCCAGTAGAGCGGGGGGCGAGCAGTACTTC. It is translated as CASRAGGEQYF. This chain links TRBV19 with TRBJ2-7; 9 bases agree with TRBD2. CDR1 LNHDA and CDR2 SQIVND come from the germline V gene (reference sequence). The CDR3 loop spans 11 amino acids. V dropped 6 bases and J dropped 6; count of bases not matched to a gene: 0.

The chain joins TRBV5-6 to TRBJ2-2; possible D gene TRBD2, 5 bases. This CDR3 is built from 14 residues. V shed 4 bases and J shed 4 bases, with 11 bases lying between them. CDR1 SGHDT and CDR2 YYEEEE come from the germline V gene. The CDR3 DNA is TGTGCCAGCAGCCCCGGGGTGGGCACCGGGGAGCTGTTTTTT. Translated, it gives CASSPGVGTGELFF.

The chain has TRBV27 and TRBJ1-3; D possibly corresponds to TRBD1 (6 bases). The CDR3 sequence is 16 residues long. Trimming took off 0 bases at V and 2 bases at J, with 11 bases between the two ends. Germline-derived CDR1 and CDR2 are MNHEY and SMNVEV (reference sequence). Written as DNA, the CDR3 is TGTGCCAGCAGTTTATCAGAACAGGGAACTGGAAACACCATATATTTT. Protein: CASSLSEQGTGNTIYF.

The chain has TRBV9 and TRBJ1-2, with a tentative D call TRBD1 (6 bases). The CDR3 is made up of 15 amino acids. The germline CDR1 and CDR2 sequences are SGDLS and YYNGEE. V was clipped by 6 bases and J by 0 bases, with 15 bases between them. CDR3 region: CASNRGAGANYGYTF. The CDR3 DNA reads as TGTGCCAGCAATCGGGGGGCCGGGGCTAACTATGGCTACACCTTC.

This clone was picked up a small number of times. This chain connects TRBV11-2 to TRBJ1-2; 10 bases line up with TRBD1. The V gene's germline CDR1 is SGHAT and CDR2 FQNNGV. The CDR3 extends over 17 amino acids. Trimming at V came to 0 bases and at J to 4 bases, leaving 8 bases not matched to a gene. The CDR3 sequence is CASSLDLGTGVSYGYTF. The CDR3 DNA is TGTGCCAGCAGCTTAGATCTGGGGACAGGGGTGAGCTATGGCTACACCTTC.

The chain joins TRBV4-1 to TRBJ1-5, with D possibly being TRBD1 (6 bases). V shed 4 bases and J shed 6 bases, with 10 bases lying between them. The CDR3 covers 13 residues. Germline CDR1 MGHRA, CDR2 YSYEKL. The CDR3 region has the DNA TGCGCCAGCAGCCTACAGGGTCGTCAGCCCCAGCATTTT. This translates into CASSLQGRQPQHF.

The CDR3 reads CATSGNSGVFNEQFF. The CDR3 nucleotides are TGTGCCACCAGTGGTAATAGCGGGGTGTTCAATGAGCAGTTCTTC. This rearrangement joins TRBV24-1 to TRBJ2-1, with 8 bases lining up with TRBD2. This CDR3 is built from 15 residues. V lost 5 bases, J lost 6 bases, and 8 bases stayed unmatched. Germline V gene data show CDR1 as KGHDR and CDR2 as SFDVKD.

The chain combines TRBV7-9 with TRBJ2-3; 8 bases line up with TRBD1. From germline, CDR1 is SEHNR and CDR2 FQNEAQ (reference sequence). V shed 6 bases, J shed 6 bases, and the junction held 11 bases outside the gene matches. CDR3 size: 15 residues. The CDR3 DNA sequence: TGTGCCAGCAGGGGGGGACAGGCCCCTGGCGATACGCAGTATTTT. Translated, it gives CASRGGQAPGDTQYF.

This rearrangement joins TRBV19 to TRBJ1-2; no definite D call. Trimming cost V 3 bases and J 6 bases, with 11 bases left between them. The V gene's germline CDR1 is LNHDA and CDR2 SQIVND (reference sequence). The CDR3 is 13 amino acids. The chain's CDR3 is CASSIRQVNGYTF. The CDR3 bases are TGTGCCAGTAGTATTCGGCAGGTCAATGGCTACACCTTC. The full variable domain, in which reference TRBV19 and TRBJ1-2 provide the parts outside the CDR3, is DGGITQSPKYLFRKEGQNVTLSCEQNLNHDAMYWYRQDPGQGLRLIYYSQIVNDFQKGDIAEGYSVSREKKESFPLTVTSAQKNPTAFYLCASSIRQVNGYTFGSGTRLTVV.

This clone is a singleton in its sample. CDR3 loop: CASSPLGAGTGELFF. In DNA form, the CDR3 reads TGTGCCAGCAGCCCACTGGGGGCGGGCACCGGGGAGCTGTTTTTT. The chain has TRBV7-3 and TRBJ2-2, with a weak D call TRBD1 (6 bases). Trimming took off 5 bases at V and 4 bases at J, with 14 bases between the two ends. The CDR3 consists of 15 residues. Germline assignment: CDR1 SGHTA and CDR2 FQGTGA.

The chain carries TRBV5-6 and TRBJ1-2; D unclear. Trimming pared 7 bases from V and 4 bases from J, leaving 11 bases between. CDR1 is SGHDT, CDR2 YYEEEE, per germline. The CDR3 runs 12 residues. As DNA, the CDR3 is TGTGCCAGCCGAAAACCGGGCTATGGCTACACCTTC. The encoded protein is CASRKPGYGYTF.

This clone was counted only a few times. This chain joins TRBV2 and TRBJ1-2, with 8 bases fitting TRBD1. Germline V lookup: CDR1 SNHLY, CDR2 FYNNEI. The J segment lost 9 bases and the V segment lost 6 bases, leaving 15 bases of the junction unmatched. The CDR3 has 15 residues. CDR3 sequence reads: CASSRTGTRTISYTF. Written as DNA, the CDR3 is TGTGCCAGCAGCAGGACAGGGACCAGGACGATAAGCTACACCTTC.

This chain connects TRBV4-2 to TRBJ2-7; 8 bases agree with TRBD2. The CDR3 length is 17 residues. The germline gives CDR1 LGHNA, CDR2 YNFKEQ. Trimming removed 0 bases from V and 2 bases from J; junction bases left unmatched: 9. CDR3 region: CASSQEARIAGTYEQYF. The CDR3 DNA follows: TGTGCCAGCAGCCAAGAGGCCCGAATAGCGGGGACCTACGAGCAGTACTTC.

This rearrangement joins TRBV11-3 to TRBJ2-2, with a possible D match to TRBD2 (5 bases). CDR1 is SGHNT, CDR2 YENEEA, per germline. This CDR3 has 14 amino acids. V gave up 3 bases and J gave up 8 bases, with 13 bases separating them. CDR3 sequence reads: CASSLDSGSGELFF. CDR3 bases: TGTGCCAGCAGCTTGGACTCCGGGTCGGGGGAGCTGTTTTTT.